The 19 T cell receptor beta chains below were found in one sample sequenced in a study of beta chain features in type 1 diabetes. The study reverse transcribed the entire isolated RNA, so it sequenced expressed TCRB transcripts. The repertoire was sequenced with immunoSEQ multiplex PCR; TCRdb's copy has only in-frame clones and lacks some. Here the sample spans almost 250,000 clones, about 14% being singletons. The sequencing sample was made of naive CD4+ T cells from blood. Receptors originate from a woman aged 40-49 years in good health.

The V and J genes are TRBV19 and TRBJ2-4; the D gene is possibly TRBD1 (6 bases). CDR3 length: 16 residues. The germline CDR1 and CDR2 sequences are LNHDA and SQIVND (reference sequence). V was clipped by 5 bases and J by 0 bases, with 14 bases between them. The DNA of the CDR3 is TGTGCCAGTAGTTCCCGGACAGTTATAGCCAAAAACATTCAGTACTTC. Translating gives CASSSRTVIAKNIQYF.

In its sample, this clone was seen a few times. The chain has TRBV5-1 and TRBJ1-2; 9 bases are shared with TRBD1. CDR3 size: 14 residues. The ends lost 7 bases at V and 2 bases at J; junction bases unmatched: 6. Per germline, CDR1 SGHRS and CDR2 YFSETQ. CDR3: CASREQGANYGYTF. CDR3 sequence (DNA): TGCGCCAGCCGGGAACAGGGGGCGAACTATGGCTACACCTTC.

The chain couples TRBV7-8 to TRBJ2-7; TRBD1 matches 8 bases. V lost 5 bases and J lost 2; bases outside the gene matches: 11. The CDR3 is 16 residues long. Germline values: CDR1 SGHVS, CDR2 FQNEAQ. The CDR3 loop reads CASSRGTGILTYEQYF. The CDR3, as DNA: TGTGCCAGCAGCCGAGGGACAGGCATACTTACCTACGAGCAGTACTTC.

This clone was seen ten or more times. The chain combines TRBV28 with TRBJ2-1; 9 nucleotides align to TRBD1. The CDR3 length is 14 residues. Germline CDR1 MDHEN, CDR2 SYDVKM. Trimming took 7 bases from V and 5 from J; bases not matched to a gene: 6. The CDR3 DNA sequence: TGTGCCAGCAAAGGACAGGGGAGCCACAATGAGCAGTTCTTC. Translated: CASKGQGSHNEQFF. Full variable domain (outside the CDR3, taken from reference TRBV28 and TRBJ2-1): DVKVTQSSRYLVKRTGEKVFLECVQDMDHENMFWYRQDPGLGLRLIYFSYDVKMKEKGDIPEGYSVSREKKERFSLILESASTNQTSMYLCASKGQGSHNEQFFGPGTRLTVL.

This clone was seen a few times. The chain couples TRBV5-1 to TRBJ2-4, with 7 bases that match TRBD1. Germline CDR1 is SGHRS and CDR2 is YFSETQ. The CDR3 sequence is 13 residues long. The V segment lost 2 bases and the J segment 5 bases; nucleotides outside the gene matches: 1. The CDR3 region is CASSFDRENIQYF. In nucleotides, the CDR3 is TGCGCCAGCAGCTTTGACAGGGAAAACATTCAGTACTTC. The variable domain in full, completed from reference TRBV5-1 and TRBJ2-4, reads KAGVTQTPRYLIKTRGQQVTLSCSPISGHRSVSWYQQTPGQGLQFLFEYFSETQRNKGNFPGRFSGRQFSNSRSEMNVSTLELGDSALYLCASSFDRENIQYFGAGTRLSVL.

V usage is TRBV27 and J usage is TRBJ2-7; D may be TRBD1 (5 bases). Germline CDR1 is MNHEY and CDR2 is SMNVEV (reference sequence). Trimming shortened V by 3 bases and J by 4 bases, and 19 bases separated the two germline ends. The CDR3 consists of 16 residues. The CDR3 spells CASSFGQGRIGYEQYF. DNA for the CDR3: TGTGCCAGCAGTTTTGGGCAGGGCCGGATAGGATACGAGCAGTACTTC.

The DNA for the CDR3 is TGTGCCAGCAGCTGGCCAAGAAGAATACCAAAAAACACCATATATTTT. Translation: CASSWPRRIPKNTIYF. The chain uses TRBV6-6 and TRBJ1-3; D is unresolved. This CDR3 is built from 16 residues. Germline CDR1 MNHNY, CDR2 SVGAGI (reference sequence). V was pared by 6 bases and J by 6 bases, with 21 bases between.

The rearrangement links TRBV5-1 to TRBJ2-5; D perhaps matches TRBD1 (5 bases). The germline gives CDR1 SGHRS, CDR2 YFSETQ. Trimming removed 1 base at V and 5 bases at J, with 18 bases between. This CDR3 is 16 amino acids long. CDR3 residues: CASSLYVGRGRETQYF. The CDR3 coding sequence is TGCGCCAGCAGCTTGTATGTCGGTAGGGGTCGGGAGACCCAGTACTTC.

The rearrangement uses TRBV14 and TRBJ1-6, with D possibly TRBD1 on 6 matching bases. Trimming left V 5 bases short and J 2 bases short, with 10 bases between. Germline CDR1 and CDR2: SGHDN and FVKESK. The CDR3 is made up of 15 amino acids. The CDR3 region is CASSSDSTYNSPLHF. In DNA, the CDR3 is TGTGCCAGCAGCTCGGACAGTACCTATAATTCACCCCTCCACTTT.

V gene TRBV19 combines with J gene TRBJ2-7; 10 positions match TRBD2. J gave up 6 bases and V 5 bases, and 10 bases lay outside the gene matches. The CDR3 sequence is 15 residues long. Per germline, CDR1 LNHDA and CDR2 SQIVND (reference sequence). The CDR3 spells CASSALSGGAAEQYF. As DNA, the CDR3 is TGTGCCAGTAGTGCCCTCAGCGGGGGGGCCGCCGAGCAGTACTTC.

This clone was counted between two and nine times. The chain couples TRBV25-1 to TRBJ1-5; 7 bases map to TRBD1. The CDR3 consists of 13 residues. Trimming took 6 bases from V and 5 from J; bases not matched to a gene: 4. Germline V CDR1 and CDR2: MGHDK, SYGVNS. CDR3: CASRDRDYQPQHF. CDR3 nucleotides: TGTGCCAGCAGAGACAGGGATTATCAGCCCCAGCATTTT.

V gene TRBV27 combines with J gene TRBJ2-1; weak D call: TRBD2 (5 bases). V was shortened by 6 bases and J by 7 bases, with 19 bases between the two germline ends. CDR1 and CDR2 (germline): MNHEY, SMNVEV (reference sequence). This CDR3 has 15 amino acids. The DNA of the CDR3 is TGTGCCAGCAGCCCGGTGAGCGGCCTAAAAAATGAGCAGTTCTTC. Protein product: CASSPVSGLKNEQFF.

This chain joins TRBV7-2 and TRBJ2-7, with D perhaps TRBD1 (6 bases). This CDR3 region has 15 residues. The V gene lost 5 bases and the J gene lost 6 bases, with 20 bases spanning the gap. Germline assignment: CDR1 SGHTA and CDR2 FQGNSA. The CDR3 nucleotides are TGTGCCAGCAGCCGAGCCCCAGGGGATGGTTCCGAGCAGTACTTC. It specifies CASSRAPGDGSEQYF.

This clone was counted only a few times. The V call is TRBV6-1, the J call TRBJ2-7; no definite D call. The germline V gene has CDR1 MNHNS and CDR2 SASEGT. The CDR3 sequence is 12 residues long. V dropped 7 bases and J dropped 0 bases, with 7 bases sitting between them. The CDR3 nucleotides read TGTGCCAGCATGAGGAGCTCCTACGAGCAGTACTTC. Protein product: CASMRSSYEQYF.

This clone was counted between two and nine times. J is TRBJ1-5 and V is TRBV10-3; a weak D match, TRBD1 (5 bases). Trimming took 6 bases from V and 5 from J, leaving 11 bases between them. Per germline, CDR1 ENHRY and CDR2 SYGVKD. The CDR3 consists of 13 residues. CDR3 in DNA: TGTGCCATCAGACACAGGTCCGATCAGCCCCAGCATTTT. Protein sequence: CAIRHRSDQPQHF.

This chain uses TRBV10-1 with TRBJ2-1, with 9 nucleotides matching TRBD1. The CDR3 runs 16 residues. The V gene's germline CDR1 is WNHNN and CDR2 SYGVQD (reference sequence). V was pared by 3 bases and J by 10 bases, with 13 bases of the junction left unmatched. CDR3 DNA sequence: TGCGCCAGCAGTGACCCTGAGCCGGGACAGGGAGGGGAGCAGTTCTTC. Translating gives CASSDPEPGQGGEQFF.

This clone has only a few counts. V gene TRBV13 combines with J gene TRBJ2-3; TRBD1 might be the D (6 bases). The V end was cut by 1 base, the J end by 4 bases, with 9 bases between. This CDR3 spans 14 amino acids. Looked up from germline, CDR1 is PRHDT and CDR2 is FYEKMQ (reference sequence). CDR3 sequence: CASSLEQGADTQYF. The CDR3 DNA reads TGTGCCAGCAGCTTAGAACAGGGCGCAGATACGCAGTATTTT.

J is TRBJ2-3 and V is TRBV11-2; TRBD1 matches 8 bases. CDR3 length: 15 residues. Germline CDR1 and CDR2: SGHAT and FQNNGV. Unmatched junction bases numbered 8, after V lost 5 bases and J lost 4 bases. CDR3 loop: CASSTDRVSSDTQYF. The CDR3 DNA is TGTGCCAGCAGCACGGACAGGGTGAGCTCAGATACGCAGTATTTT.

This clone has a handful of counts. V gene TRBV7-2 combines with J gene TRBJ2-3; 8 nucleotides agree with TRBD1. CDR1 is SGHTA and CDR2 is FQGNSA in the germline V gene. The CDR3 is 15 residues long. The V segment lost 5 bases and the J segment 2 bases; nucleotides outside the gene matches: 6. The CDR3 DNA sequence: TGTGCCAGCAGCCCTAGACAGGGGTCCACAGATACGCAGTATTTT. Residues: CASSPRQGSTDTQYF.